This entry is about one T cell receptor beta chain. What it binds is not known. The sample originates from a study of neoadjuvant anti-PD-1 for oral cavity cancer. Whole-study context: Non-progressing patients received a fourth nivolumab dose near day 43, then surgery on days 50-56. Study-level points and caveats: Pretreatment Treg/Th17 ratio correlated inversely with post-treatment tumor clonality.

Clones were read by immunoSEQ multiplex PCR, and TCRdb kept only the in-frame ones, dropping some. The data contain tens of thousands of clones, 30% to 40% of them singletons. Germline V gene data show CDR1 as SEHNR and CDR2 as FQNEAQ (reference sequence). The V end lost 3 bases, the J end lost 4 bases, and 15 bases lay between the germline ends. The CDR3 loop spans 15 amino acids. Time point meaning: after neoadjuvant nivolumab, at surgical resection. J is TRBJ1-2 and V is TRBV7-9; D gene uncertain. The specimen was tumor tissue, collected after nivolumab (anti-PD-1) treatment. The sequence was collected from a person aged 40-85 years with oral cavity squamous cell carcinoma. CDR3 bases: TGTGCCAGCAGCTTCGCCGGGTCGAATCTCTATGGCTACACCTTC. It translates to CASSFAGSNLYGYTF.